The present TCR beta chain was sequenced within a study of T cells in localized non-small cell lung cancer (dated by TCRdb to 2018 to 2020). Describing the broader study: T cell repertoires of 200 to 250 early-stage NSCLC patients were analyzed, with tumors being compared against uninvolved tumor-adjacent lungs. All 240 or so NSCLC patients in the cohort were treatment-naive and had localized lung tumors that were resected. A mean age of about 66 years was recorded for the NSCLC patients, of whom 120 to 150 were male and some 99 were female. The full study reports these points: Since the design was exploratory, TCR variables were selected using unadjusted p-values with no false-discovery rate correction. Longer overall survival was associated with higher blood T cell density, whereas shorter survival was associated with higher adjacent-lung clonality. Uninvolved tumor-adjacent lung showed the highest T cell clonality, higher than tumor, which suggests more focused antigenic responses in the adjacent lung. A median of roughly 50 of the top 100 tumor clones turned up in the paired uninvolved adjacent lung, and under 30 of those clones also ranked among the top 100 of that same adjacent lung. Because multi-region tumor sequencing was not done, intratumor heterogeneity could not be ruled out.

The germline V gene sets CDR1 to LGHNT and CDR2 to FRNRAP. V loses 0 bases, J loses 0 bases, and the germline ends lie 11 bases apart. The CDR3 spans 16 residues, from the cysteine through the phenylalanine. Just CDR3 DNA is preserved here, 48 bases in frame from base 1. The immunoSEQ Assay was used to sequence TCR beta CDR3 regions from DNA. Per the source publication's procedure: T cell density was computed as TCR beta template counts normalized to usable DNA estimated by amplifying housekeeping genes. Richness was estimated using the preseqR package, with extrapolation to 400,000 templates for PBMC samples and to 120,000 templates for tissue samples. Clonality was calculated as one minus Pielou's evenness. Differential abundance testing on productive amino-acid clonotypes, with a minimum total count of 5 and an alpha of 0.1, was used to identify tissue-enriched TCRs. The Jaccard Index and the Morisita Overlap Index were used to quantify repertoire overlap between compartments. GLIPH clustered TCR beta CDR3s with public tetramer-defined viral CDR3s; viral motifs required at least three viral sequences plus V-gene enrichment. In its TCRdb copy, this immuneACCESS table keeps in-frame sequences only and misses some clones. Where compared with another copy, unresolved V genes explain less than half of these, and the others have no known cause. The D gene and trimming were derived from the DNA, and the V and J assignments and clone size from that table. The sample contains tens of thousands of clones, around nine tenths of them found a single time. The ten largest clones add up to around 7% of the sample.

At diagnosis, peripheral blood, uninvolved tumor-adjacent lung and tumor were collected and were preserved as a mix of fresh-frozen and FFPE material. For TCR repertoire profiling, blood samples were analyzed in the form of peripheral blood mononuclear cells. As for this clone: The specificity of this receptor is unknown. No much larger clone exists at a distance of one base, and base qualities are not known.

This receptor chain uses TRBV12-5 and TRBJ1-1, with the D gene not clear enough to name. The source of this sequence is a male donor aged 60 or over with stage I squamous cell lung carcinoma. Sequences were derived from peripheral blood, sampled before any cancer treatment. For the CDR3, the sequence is CASGLVRSELNTEAFF. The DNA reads TGTGCTAGTGGTTTGGTACGATCGGAATTGAACACTGAAGCTTTCTTT.